This entry is about one TCR beta chain. It has no known antigen specificity. The sample holds no much larger clone one base away, and base qualities are not on file. These data come from a study of blood T cell repertoires in COVID-19 (TCRdb year 2020). The study in broad terms: Collaborator samples came from the United States, Italy and Spain and covered acute and convalescent phases of COVID-19. The prospective study material was composed of cDNA or gDNA derived from T cells, B-cell-depleted T cells, or PBMCs. Deeply sampled blood TCRbeta repertoires from subjects exposed to, actively infected with, or recovered from COVID-19 were included in the dataset. The repertoires were released in a freely available public database meant as a resource for research on the immune response to SARS-CoV-2. The samples were drawn from two sources: the first 160 participants of the ongoing ImmuneRACE study, and over 1,000 subjects contributed by 6 global collaborators. Sample metadata almost always included a de-identified subject ID, COVID-19 status, age in years and sex. Where HLA class I and class II types were available, the types were taken from metadata supplied by the sample provider, not from assay-based typing.

TCRbeta CDR3 regions were amplified from genomic DNA using the immunoSEQ Assay, a bias-controlled multiplex PCR. The original methods were these. The number of nucleated cells in each sample was estimated by amplification of reference gene primers within the assay. To quantify the absolute abundance of each unique TCRbeta CDR3 rearrangement, sequence reads were collapsed and filtered. Productive Simpson clonality was computed per sample as the square root of Simpson's diversity index over productive rearrangements. The clones in this table, taken by TCRdb from immuneACCESS, are in-frame only. Not every clone is retained; where verified, under half of the shortfall comes from an unresolved V gene, and the cause of the rest is unknown. That table furnishes V, J and clone size, whereas the DNA furnished D and trimming. The sample includes 130,000 to 150,000 clones, with 65% to 85% observed a single time. Around 5% of the sample rests with the top ten.

The paper as a whole reports these results and caveats: Clinical and demographic metadata were provided uncurated, with the amount varying by source and participant.

According to the germline V gene, CDR1 reads LGHNA and CDR2 reads YSLEER. Compared with germline, V lacks 1 base and J lacks 5 bases; bases without a gene match: 11. From cysteine to phenylalanine, the CDR3 is 17 amino acids long. The sequence is cut down to CDR3 DNA, 51 bases in frame from base 1. Each collaborating institution followed its own protocols to collect whole blood in K2EDTA tubes. For TCRbeta analysis, collaborators shipped samples as frozen whole blood, isolated PBMCs, or DNA extracted from either of those sample types. Here the chain combines TRBV4-3 and TRBJ2-1; TRBD1 lines up with 7 middle nucleotides. Specimen: peripheral blood. This sequence originates from a woman aged 45-65 years with acute or convalescent COVID-19. The CDR3 amino acid sequence is: CASSQASGTAFHNEQFF. At the DNA level, the sequence is TGCGCCAGCAGCCAAGCCTCCGGGACAGCGTTTCACAATGAGCAGTTCTTC.